The rows below give T cell receptor beta chains drawn from one sample of a study of blood T cells in healthy people across ages. TCRdb called the 5' RACE reads again in MiXCR, with one record for every CDR3 protein. The profile shows hundreds of thousands of distinct CDR3 sequences, 22% of them singletons. Specimen: blood. These receptors were taken from a man between 65 and 85 years old in good health. Both conserved end residues are part of each CDR3. D genes are given only for firm matches. Clone size is shown for a subset of rows, as once, few, many or a class of expanded clone.

clone size,V gene,D gene,J gene,CDR3 protein,CDR3 DNA
NA,TRBV12-3/TRBV12-4,TRBD1,TRBJ1-5,CASSPGQGVNQPQHF,TGTGCCAGCAGCCCGGGACAGGGGGTGAATCAGCCCCAGCATTTT
few,TRBV6-5,NA,TRBJ2-5,CASSYSGSVGKETQYF,TGTGCCAGCAGTTACAGTGGGTCGGTGGGAAAAGAGACCCAGTACTTC
few,TRBV6-2/TRBV6-3,NA,TRBJ1-3,CASRPGRYSGNTIYF,TGTGCCAGCAGACCCGGACGGTACTCTGGAAACACCATATATTTT
NA,TRBV6-5,NA,TRBJ2-3,CASSYSVTSRVADTQYF,TGTGCCAGCAGTTACTCGGTTACTAGCCGTGTAGCAGATACGCAGTATTTT
NA,TRBV20-1,NA,TRBJ1-4,CSASDGATNEKLFF,TGCAGTGCTAGCGACGGTGCAACTAATGAAAAACTGTTTTTT
NA,TRBV12-3/TRBV12-4,NA,TRBJ2-2,CASSTRNTGELFF,TGTGCCAGCAGTACACGGAACACCGGGGAGCTGTTTTTT
NA,TRBV12-3/TRBV12-4,NA,TRBJ2-5,CASSLSRIGVEETQYF,TGTGCCAGCAGTTTAAGCCGGATTGGGGTGGAGGAGACCCAGTACTTC
NA,TRBV5-4,NA,TRBJ2-1,CASSLWSSYNEQFF,TGTGCCAGCAGCTTGTGGAGCTCCTACAATGAGCAGTTCTTC
NA,TRBV3-1,TRBD2,TRBJ2-1,CASSPRGLAGASYNEQFF,TGTGCCAGCAGCCCCCGCGGACTAGCGGGGGCCTCGTACAATGAGCAGTTCTTC
NA,TRBV5-1,NA,TRBJ2-3,CASSPEGSLPVDTQYF,TGCGCCAGCAGCCCCGAAGGGTCACTGCCGGTGGATACGCAGTATTTT
NA,TRBV6-1,TRBD1,TRBJ2-5,CASGGFRDREETQYF,TGTGCCAGCGGGGGATTCCGGGACAGAGAAGAGACCCAGTACTTC
NA,TRBV3-1,NA,TRBJ2-7,CASSSGRIYEQYF,TGTGCCAGCAGCTCAGGACGGATCTACGAGCAGTACTTC
NA,TRBV13,NA,TRBJ2-3,CASTDEGTADTQYF,TGTGCCAGTACGGACGAGGGAACGGCAGATACGCAGTATTTT
NA,TRBV11-2,NA,TRBJ2-7,CASSLVRGTYEQYF,TGTGCCAGCAGCTTAGTGAGGGGTACCTACGAGCAGTACTTC
many,TRBV7-6,NA,TRBJ2-3,CASSPITDTQYF,TGTGCCAGCAGCCCAATCACAGATACGCAGTATTTT
many,TRBV6-2/TRBV6-3,TRBD2,TRBJ2-1,CAITGLAGGREQFF,TGTGCCATTACCGGACTAGCGGGAGGTAGAGAGCAGTTCTTC
NA,TRBV5-1,NA,TRBJ1-4,CASGLNSGDEKLFF,TGCGCCAGCGGCTTGAATTCAGGGGATGAAAAACTGTTTTTT
NA,TRBV16,NA,TRBJ1-4,CASSQYSTGNEKLFF,TGTGCCAGCAGCCAATACAGCACAGGCAATGAAAAACTGTTTTTT
few,TRBV11-3,TRBD1,TRBJ2-3,CASSLGATGGTDTQYF,TGTGCCAGCAGCTTAGGAGCGACAGGGGGCACAGATACGCAGTATTTT
few,TRBV29-1,TRBD2,TRBJ2-5,CSVTSGGPETQYF,TGCAGCGTAACTAGCGGGGGGCCAGAGACCCAGTACTTC
few,TRBV3-1,NA,TRBJ2-7,CASSQTGTSPYEQYF,TGTGCCAGCAGCCAAACCGGGACCTCCCCCTACGAGCAGTACTTC
NA,TRBV6-2/TRBV6-3,NA,TRBJ1-2,CASRLPAEAHYGYTF,TGTGCCAGCAGATTACCCGCGGAGGCTCACTATGGCTACACCTTC
many,TRBV3-1,NA,TRBJ2-7,CASSSTGEQYF,TGTGCCAGCAGCTCAACGGGAGAGCAGTACTTC
few,TRBV6-2/TRBV6-3,NA,TRBJ2-4,CASSPPTDPGNIQYF,TGTGCCAGCAGCCCGCCGACGGATCCCGGAAACATTCAGTACTTC
NA,TRBV28,NA,TRBJ2-3,CASNLGDSGTDTQYF,TGTGCCAGCAACTTGGGAGACTCGGGCACAGATACGCAGTATTTT
NA,TRBV14,TRBD1,TRBJ2-6,CASRPTITGAGANVLTF,TGTGCCAGCAGACCTACTATAACAGGGGCTGGGGCCAACGTCCTGACTTTC
few,TRBV7-2,NA,TRBJ2-2,CASSRGGTTNTGELFF,TGTGCCAGCAGCCGAGGAGGGACCACGAACACCGGGGAGCTGTTTTTT
NA,TRBV19,NA,TRBJ1-4,CASRSDNEKLFF,TGTGCCAGTAGGTCGGATAATGAAAAACTGTTTTTT
NA,TRBV12-3/TRBV12-4,TRBD1,TRBJ1-2,CASRGQISDGYTF,TGTGCCAGCAGGGGACAGATTTCCGACGGCTACACCTTC
NA,TRBV11-2,NA,TRBJ2-3,CASSLGSFNPDTQYF,TGTGCCAGCAGCTTAGGCTCTTTTAATCCAGATACGCAGTATTTT
few,TRBV18,NA,TRBJ2-5,CASSPALSGQETQYF,TGTGCCAGCTCACCGGCTCTTTCAGGTCAAGAGACCCAGTACTTC
NA,TRBV29-1,NA,TRBJ1-2,CSVEDGNYGYTF,TGCAGCGTTGAGGACGGGAACTATGGCTACACCTTC
few,TRBV20-1,NA,TRBJ2-4,CSANFAGAKNIQYF,TGCAGTGCCAACTTTGCGGGAGCCAAAAACATTCAGTACTTC
few,TRBV20-1,TRBD2,TRBJ2-3,CSGIRREGRTDTQYF,TGCAGTGGGATAAGGCGGGAGGGCCGCACAGATACGCAGTATTTT
NA,TRBV12-3/TRBV12-4,NA,TRBJ1-1,CASSRGPPPGTEAFF,TGTGCCAGCAGCCGGGGACCGCCGCCGGGCACTGAAGCTTTCTTT
NA,TRBV12-3/TRBV12-4,TRBD1,TRBJ1-4,CASSEPGGYEKLFF,TGTGCCAGCAGTGAACCAGGGGGGTACGAAAAACTGTTTTTT
few,TRBV4-2,TRBD2,TRBJ2-3,CASSQLSGGLTDTQYF,TGTGCCAGCAGCCAACTTAGCGGGGGACTCACAGATACGCAGTATTTT
few,TRBV20-1,NA,TRBJ2-1,CSASYMAAYNEQFF,TGCAGTGCTAGTTATATGGCGGCCTACAATGAGCAGTTCTTC
NA,TRBV20-1,NA,TRBJ2-3,CSARLPGLRDTQYF,TGCAGTGCTAGACTCCCGGGACTTCGTGATACGCAGTATTTT
few,TRBV7-2,NA,TRBJ2-4,CASIQGNSGNIQYF,TGTGCCAGCATCCAGGGGAATTCGGGGAACATTCAGTACTTC
NA,TRBV4-3,NA,TRBJ2-5,CASSIQPGAQETQYF,TGCGCCAGCAGCATCCAACCGGGGGCACAAGAGACCCAGTACTTC
few,TRBV4-1,NA,TRBJ1-2,CASGHGVYGYTF,TGCGCCAGCGGCCATGGTGTTTATGGCTACACCTTC
NA,TRBV3-1,NA,TRBJ1-5,CASSRSGWNQPQHF,TGTGCCAGCAGCCGCTCGGGGTGGAATCAGCCCCAGCATTTT
few,TRBV20-1,NA,TRBJ1-5,CSVKDSVNQPQHF,TGCAGTGTGAAGGACAGTGTAAATCAGCCCCAGCATTTT
NA,TRBV28,NA,TRBJ1-2,CASSFASNYGYTF,TGTGCCAGCAGCTTCGCGTCTAACTATGGCTACACCTTC
NA,TRBV20-1,TRBD2,TRBJ2-5,CSAGGTTPGTQYF,TGCAGTGCTGGGGGGACTACTCCGGGGACCCAGTACTTC
NA,TRBV6-6,NA,TRBJ2-7,CANSSRGREDYEQYF,TGTGCCAACAGTTCCAGGGGTCGCGAAGACTACGAGCAGTACTTC
NA,TRBV20-1,TRBD2,TRBJ2-3,CSASNSGGAADTQYF,TGCAGTGCTAGCAATAGCGGGGGGGCGGCGGATACGCAGTATTTT
NA,TRBV6-6,TRBD1,TRBJ1-3,CASSFGTEGNTIYF,TGTGCCAGCAGTTTCGGGACAGAGGGAAACACCATATATTTT
few,TRBV14,TRBD2,TRBJ2-7,CASSPYFGLAGGNEQCF,TGTGCCAGCAGTCCCTATTTTGGACTAGCGGGGGGTAACGAGCAGTGCTTC
NA,TRBV2,NA,TRBJ2-1,CASSEGMGPPYNEQFF,TGTGCCAGCAGTGAAGGGATGGGACCTCCCTACAATGAGCAGTTCTTC
NA,TRBV5-1,NA,TRBJ2-3,CASSLDQGPGTDTQYF,TGCGCCAGCAGCTTGGACCAGGGACCGGGCACAGATACGCAGTATTTT
few,TRBV18,NA,TRBJ2-7,CASSLLSVGRTYEQYF,TGTGCCAGCTCACTACTCAGTGTAGGACGGACATACGAGCAGTACTTC
NA,TRBV14,NA,TRBJ2-2,CASSQGARGELFF,TGTGCCAGCAGCCAGGGGGCACGAGGGGAGCTGTTTTTT
few,TRBV7-8,NA,TRBJ1-1,CASSFIGTFNTEAFF,TGTGCCAGCAGCTTCATCGGGACATTCAACACTGAAGCTTTCTTT
NA,TRBV6-6,NA,TRBJ1-1,CASSQAGRTEAFF,TGTGCCAGCAGTCAAGCAGGGAGAACTGAAGCTTTCTTT
NA,TRBV3-1,NA,TRBJ1-1,CASSQLIAGGKAFF,TGTGCCAGCAGCCAGCTAATAGCGGGCGGTAAAGCTTTCTTT